Listed here are 19 T cell receptor beta chains from one sample, sequenced in a study of T cell responses to AZD1222 COVID-19 vaccine listed by TCRdb under 2021. The label giving this sample's time point can be read as: about 28 days (+/-7) after the second vaccine dose. Library preparation used the immunoSEQ multiplex PCR assay. TCRdb's version of the immuneACCESS table is confined to in-frame rearrangements and falls short of the full clone set. An unresolved V gene accounts for under half of the shortfall where checked; the remainder is of unknown origin. In all, the sample holds 65,000 to 100,000 clones, and 91% of those were seen once. Of the sample, 6.5% to 9.5% is held by the ten largest clones. The sample was peripheral blood, taken 28 days after the second AZD1222 dose. The source is an adult who received the AZD1222 COVID-19 vaccine.

The chain carries TRBV3-1 (or the pseudogene TRBV3-2) and TRBJ1-2; 9 bases line up with TRBD1. CDR1 LGHDT and CDR2 YNNKEL come from the germline V gene (reference sequence). The CDR3 spans 18 residues. After removal of 0 bases from V and 7 bases from J, the junction contained 15 bases not matched to a gene. This chain's CDR3 is CASSQDRGTGKVVGGYTF. In DNA, the CDR3 is TGTGCCAGCAGCCAAGATCGAGGGACAGGGAAGGTGGTGGGTGGCTACACCTTC.

V usage is TRBV18 and J usage is TRBJ2-2, with 9 bases that match TRBD2. J gave up 5 bases and V 1 base, and 5 bases lay outside the gene matches. Germline CDR1 and CDR2: KGHSH and LQKENI. There are 16 residues in the CDR3. This chain's CDR3 is CASSPLVAGETGELFF. CDR3 bases: TGTGCCAGCTCACCACTAGTAGCGGGAGAAACCGGGGAGCTGTTTTTT.

The chain has TRBV6-5 and TRBJ1-2, with a tentative D call TRBD1 (5 bases). V gave up 8 bases and J gave up 0 bases, with 10 bases separating them. The CDR3 is made up of 13 amino acids. CDR1 is MNHEY, CDR2 SVGAGI, per germline. The CDR3, as DNA: TGTGCCAGCCGGGACGAAGCTAACTATGGCTACACCTTC. It yields the protein CASRDEANYGYTF.

This clone was counted a single time. The V and J genes are TRBV11-3 and TRBJ2-7; D remains unclear. V lost 0 bases and J 0 bases, leaving 0 bases between the germline ends. The CDR3 covers 12 residues. Germline assignment: CDR1 SGHNT and CDR2 YENEEA. The DNA for the CDR3 is TGTGCCAGCAGCTTAGACTCCTACGAGCAGTACTTC. This codes for CASSLDSYEQYF.

The table lists this clone with a count of one. This rearrangement joins TRBV24-1 to TRBJ2-1; D call uncertain. The CDR3 consists of 16 residues. V was cut by 4 bases and J by 1 base, with 13 bases left in between. CDR1 is KGHDR, CDR2 SFDVKD, per germline. The CDR3 spells CATSDPAAGSYNEQFF. DNA of the CDR3: TGTGCCACCAGTGACCCTGCGGCCGGGTCCTACAATGAGCAGTTCTTC.

The V and J genes are TRBV5-4 and TRBJ2-3; the D gene is possibly TRBD1 (6 bases). V was shortened by 2 bases and J by 0 bases, with 13 bases between the two germline ends. This CDR3 has 16 residues. CDR1 is SGHNT and CDR2 is YYREEE in the germline V gene (reference sequence). The CDR3 nucleotides read TGTGCCAGCAGCTTCATAGACAGGCCTAGCACAGATACGCAGTATTTT. This translates into CASSFIDRPSTDTQYF. The full variable domain, with the rest looked up from reference TRBV5-4 and TRBJ2-3, is ETGVTQSPTHLIKTRGQQVTLRCSSQSGHNTVSWYQQALGQGPQFIFQYYREEENGRGNFPPRFSGLQFPNYSSELNVNALELDDSALYLCASSFIDRPSTDTQYFGPGTRLTVL.

The chain recombines TRBV27 with TRBJ2-2, with D maybe TRBD1 (5 bases). Germline CDR1 and CDR2: MNHEY and SMNVEV (reference sequence). The V gene lost 0 bases and the J gene lost 7 bases, with 15 bases spanning the gap. The CDR3 has 16 residues. CDR3 protein: CASSLSSRVKGGELFF. In DNA form, the CDR3 reads TGTGCCAGCAGTTTATCGTCCAGGGTAAAAGGCGGGGAGCTGTTTTTT.

The chain recombines TRBV27 with TRBJ2-1; the match to TRBD1 covers 8 bases. This CDR3 region has 15 residues. Trimming at V came to 3 bases and at J to 4 bases, leaving 5 bases not matched to a gene. Germline V lookup: CDR1 MNHEY, CDR2 SMNVEV (reference sequence). The CDR3 here is CASSFSGGLYNEQFF. The CDR3 region has the DNA TGTGCCAGCAGTTTTTCAGGGGGCCTTTACAATGAGCAGTTCTTC.

The genes are TRBV7-8 and TRBJ1-1; no clear D. The CDR3 consists of 11 residues. CDR1 is SGHVS and CDR2 is FQNEAQ in the germline V gene. V was cut by 5 bases and J by 3 bases, with 4 bases left in between. The CDR3 DNA reads as TGTGCCAGCAGCCCGTACACTGAAGCTTTCTTT. This codes for CASSPYTEAFF.

The chain employs TRBV24-1 and TRBJ2-7; maybe TRBD2 (5 bases). The germline V and J ends were trimmed by 4 bases and 6 bases, with 18 bases remaining between them. CDR3 size: 15 residues. Germline values: CDR1 KGHDR, CDR2 SFDVKD. This chain's CDR3 is CATSDPTSPRGEQYF. The DNA for the CDR3 is TGTGCCACCAGTGACCCCACTAGTCCCCGAGGCGAGCAGTACTTC.

The chain couples TRBV28 to TRBJ2-5; 7 bases are shared with TRBD1. Trimming cost V 4 bases and J 2 bases; bases outside gene matches: 4. Per germline, CDR1 MDHEN and CDR2 SYDVKM. The CDR3 loop spans 14 amino acids. CDR3 in amino acids: CASSSGQPQETQYF. CDR3 coding DNA: TGTGCCAGCAGTTCGGGACAGCCTCAAGAGACCCAGTACTTC.

V is TRBV9 and J is TRBJ2-2; D not resolved. V gave up 4 bases and J gave up 0 bases, with 10 bases separating them. CDR3 length: 15 amino acids. Germline V lookup: CDR1 SGDLS, CDR2 YYNGEE. The CDR3: CASSLDPANTGELFF. Written as DNA, the CDR3 is TGTGCCAGCAGCCTGGACCCCGCGAACACCGGGGAGCTGTTTTTT.

The DNA of the CDR3 is TGCAGCGTACGCCGGGACAGGGGGCGACTAGCGAGGAACAATGAGCAGTTCTTC. Protein sequence: CSVRRDRGRLARNNEQFF. V and J are TRBV29-1 and TRBJ2-1, with 12 nucleotides matching TRBD1. Germline-derived CDR1 and CDR2 are SQVTM and ANQGSEA. The CDR3 extends over 18 amino acids. V lost 6 bases to trimming and J lost 5 bases; unmatched junction nucleotides: 17.

This chain links TRBV30 with TRBJ2-3; tentative D call: TRBD2 (6 bases). The CDR3 is 15 amino acids. V lost 2 bases to trimming and J lost 3 bases, with 15 bases between them. Per germline, CDR1 GTSNPN and CDR2 SVGIG (reference sequence). CDR3 loop: CAWSFGRGGTDTQYF. For the CDR3, the DNA is TGTGCCTGGAGTTTTGGCCGGGGAGGAACAGATACGCAGTATTTT.

The chain links TRBV11-2 to TRBJ2-3; 10 nucleotides agree with TRBD2. With 2 bases clipped from V and 3 bases from J, the junction kept 2 bases outside the gene matches. Per germline, CDR1 SGHAT and CDR2 FQNNGV. This CDR3 comprises 15 residues. The CDR3 bases are TGTGCCAGCAGCTTAAGCGGGAGGGTTACAGATACGCAGTATTTT. Its translation is CASSLSGRVTDTQYF.

The V and J genes are TRBV10-3 and TRBJ1-4; the match to TRBD1 covers 8 bases. Germline CDR1 reads ENHRY; CDR2 reads SYGVKD. The CDR3 spans 13 residues. V lost 6 bases, J lost 7 bases, and 4 bases stayed unmatched. The CDR3 DNA follows: TGTGCCATCAGAGCGGACAGGGTTGAAAAACTGTTTTTT. Translation: CAIRADRVEKLFF.

The gene calls are TRBV5-5 and TRBJ2-2; D unclear. CDR3 length equals 13 residues. The V end was cut by 3 bases, the J end by 2 bases, with 5 bases between. Germline V gene sequence: CDR1 SGHKS, CDR2 YYEKEE (reference sequence). Here the CDR3 DNA reads TGTGCCAGCAGCTGGGAAAACACCGGGGAGCTGTTTTTT. Protein: CASSWENTGELFF.

The J gene is TRBJ1-1, the V gene TRBV11-2; no reliable D call. Germline CDR1 and CDR2: SGHAT and FQNNGV. The V gene lost 0 bases and the J gene lost 0 bases, with 5 bases spanning the gap. The length of the CDR3 is 14 residues. CDR3: CASSLDGVNTEAFF. The CDR3 region has the DNA TGTGCCAGCAGCTTAGATGGAGTGAACACTGAAGCTTTCTTT.

The chain has TRBV19 and TRBJ2-7; 12 positions match TRBD2. Germline values: CDR1 LNHDA, CDR2 SQIVND (reference sequence). The V and J ends lost 4 bases and 1 base, in that order; junction bases with no gene match: 8. The CDR3 extends over 17 amino acids. Here the CDR3 reads CASSREGLAGGSYEQYF. The CDR3 DNA follows: TGTGCCAGTAGTAGGGAAGGCCTAGCGGGAGGGTCCTACGAGCAGTACTTC.